This T cell receptor beta chain was found in a study of Graves' ophthalmopathy and Graves' hyperthyroidism. RNA transcripts provided the template for amplifying TCR beta CDR3 regions. An initial RT-PCR round employing HTBI primers preceded a second-round multiplex PCR. TCRdb reprocessed the multiplex PCR reads via MiXCR and lists one record per CDR3 protein. The sample lists 680,000 or so distinct CDR3 sequences; approximately 21% were seen once. To note about this clonotype: Antigen specificity is unknown.

The authors isolated PBMCs from 8 to 10 ml of fresh peripheral blood. Study results and limitations: Blood was where most expanded thyroid clonotypes above 0.001 frequency also turned up.

V lost 4 bases to trimming and J lost 5 bases; unmatched junction nucleotides: 3. The V gene's germline CDR1 is SQVTM and CDR2 ANQGSEA. The CDR3 sequence is 13 residues long. This clonotype originated in a woman under 30 with stable Graves' hyperthyroidism. Some clones in this sample may be carry-over from other donors' samples. This chain joins TRBV29-1 and TRBJ1-5; the match to TRBD1 covers 9 bases. Input material: peripheral blood. CDR3 sequence reads: CSVARTGDQPQHF. Written as DNA, the CDR3 is TGCAGCGTTGCCCGGACAGGGGATCAGCCCCAGCATTTT.